This paragraph covers one T cell receptor beta chain sequence. What it binds is not known. TEMRA cells were enriched by FACS, and CD4+ and CD8+ T cells were negatively isolated. These data are taken from a study of CD8 T cells in Susac syndrome. Overall study context: Among the sequenced Susac syndrome patients, about six had active disease while roughly eight were in remission. Overall study results and limits: An acknowledgment was made by the study that its TCR sequencing and HLA analysis involved relatively few individuals.

With random hexamers, about 0.45 to 1 ug RNA was reverse transcribed. An immunoSEQ multiplex PCR generated amplified TCR beta CDR3 products spanning 54 Vbeta and 13 Jbeta. TCRdb analysed the immunoSEQ multiplex PCR reads with MiXCR anew, one entry per CDR3 protein. The sample lists more than 200,000 distinct CDR3 sequences, about 94% occurring once. CDR1 and CDR2 from the germline V gene are KGHSH and LQKENI. The CDR3 contains 12 residues. V was trimmed by 1 base and J by 9 bases, leaving 7 bases between them. This TCR derives from a human donor with Susac syndrome. Sequencing was carried out using CD4+ T cells from PBMCs. V usage is TRBV18 and J usage is TRBJ2-1; D is possibly TRBD1 (6 bases). The CDR3, as DNA: TGTGCCAGCTCACCACAGGGGGTTGAGCAGTTCTTC. Translated, it gives CASSPQGVEQFF.